The clone carrying this T cell receptor (beta chain) has at least ten counts. Antigen: not known. Germline trimming cut 1 base from V and 5 bases from J; bases unmatched to any gene: 5. CDR1 MDHEN and CDR2 SYDVKM come from the germline V gene. This CDR3 contains 14 residues. This specimen belongs to a study of response to subunit inactivated influenza vaccine. General study findings and limits: Authors suggested few new T cells are recruited by each seasonal influenza vaccination.

TCRdb analysed the RT-PCR reads with MiXCR anew, one entry per CDR3 protein. The sample gives roughly 670,000 distinct CDR3 sequences, around 15% of which show up once; 7.5% to 9% is in the top ten. This clonotype originated in a man aged 45-65 years who received an inactivated influenza vaccine. The input for sequencing was PBMCs from blood, taken roughly 15 days before vaccination. This chain connects TRBV28 to TRBJ2-7; TRBD1 matches 7 bases. The CDR3 sequence is CASSLYGTADEQYF. The DNA of the CDR3 is TGTGCCAGCAGTTTATACGGGACAGCCGACGAGCAGTACTTC. Based on the CDR3 plus reference TRBV28 and TRBJ2-7, the full variable domain is DVKVTQSSRYLVKRTGEKVFLECVQDMDHENMFWYRQDPGLGLRLIYFSYDVKMKEKGDIPEGYSVSREKKERFSLILESASTNQTSMYLCASSLYGTADEQYFGPGTRLTVT.